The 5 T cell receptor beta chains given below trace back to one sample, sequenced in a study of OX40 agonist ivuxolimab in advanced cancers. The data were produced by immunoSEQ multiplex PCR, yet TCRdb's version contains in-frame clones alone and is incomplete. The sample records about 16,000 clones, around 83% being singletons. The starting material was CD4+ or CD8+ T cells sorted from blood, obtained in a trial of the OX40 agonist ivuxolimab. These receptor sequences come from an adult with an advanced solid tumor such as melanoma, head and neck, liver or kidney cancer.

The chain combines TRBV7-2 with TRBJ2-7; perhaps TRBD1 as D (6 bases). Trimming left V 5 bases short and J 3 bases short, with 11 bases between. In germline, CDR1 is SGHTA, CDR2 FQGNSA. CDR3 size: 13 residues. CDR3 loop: CASSTRDNYEQYF. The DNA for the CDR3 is TGTGCCAGCAGCACCCGGGACAACTACGAGCAGTACTTC.

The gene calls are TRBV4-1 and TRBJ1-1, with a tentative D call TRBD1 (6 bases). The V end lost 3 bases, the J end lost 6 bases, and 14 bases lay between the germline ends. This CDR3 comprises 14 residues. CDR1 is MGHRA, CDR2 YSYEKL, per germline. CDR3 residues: CASSQEGGTSEAFF. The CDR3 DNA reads TGCGCCAGCAGCCAGGAAGGGGGGACGTCTGAAGCTTTCTTT.

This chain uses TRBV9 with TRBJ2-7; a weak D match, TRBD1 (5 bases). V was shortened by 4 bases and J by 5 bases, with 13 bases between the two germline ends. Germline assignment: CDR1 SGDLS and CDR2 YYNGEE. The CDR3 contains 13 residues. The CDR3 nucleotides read TGTGCCAGCAGCTTAGGGGTCCGGCACGAGCAGTACTTC. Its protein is CASSLGVRHEQYF.

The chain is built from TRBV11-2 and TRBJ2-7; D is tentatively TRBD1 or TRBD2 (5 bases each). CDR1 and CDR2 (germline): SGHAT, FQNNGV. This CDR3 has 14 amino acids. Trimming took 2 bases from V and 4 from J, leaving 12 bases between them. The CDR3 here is CASSLSQGGYEQYF. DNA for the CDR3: TGTGCCAGCAGCTTATCCCAGGGCGGGTACGAGCAGTACTTC.

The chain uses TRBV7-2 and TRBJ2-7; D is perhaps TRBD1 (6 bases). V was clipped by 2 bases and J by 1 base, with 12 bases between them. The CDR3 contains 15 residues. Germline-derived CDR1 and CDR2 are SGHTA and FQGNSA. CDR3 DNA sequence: TGTGCCAGCAGCTTAATTCAGGGGCCTTCCTACGAGCAGTACTTC. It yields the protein CASSLIQGPSYEQYF. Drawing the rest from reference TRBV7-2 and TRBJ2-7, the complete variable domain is GAGVSQSPSNKVTEKGKDVELRCDPISGHTALYWYRQSLGQGLEFLIYFQGNSAPDKSGLPSDRFSAERTGGSVSTLTIQRTQQEDSAVYLCASSLIQGPSYEQYFGPGTRLTVT.